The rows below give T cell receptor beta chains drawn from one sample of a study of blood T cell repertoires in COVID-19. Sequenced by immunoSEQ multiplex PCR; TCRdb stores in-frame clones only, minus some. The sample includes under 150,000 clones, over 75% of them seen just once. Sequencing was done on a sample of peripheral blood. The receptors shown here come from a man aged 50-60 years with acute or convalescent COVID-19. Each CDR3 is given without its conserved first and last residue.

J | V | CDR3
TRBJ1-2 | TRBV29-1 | SATGEVYGYT
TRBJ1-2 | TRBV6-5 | ASSYQGTRLGGYT
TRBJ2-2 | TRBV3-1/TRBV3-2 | ASSHATTGTTGELF
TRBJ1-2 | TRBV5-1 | ASSPSSGTKGGYT
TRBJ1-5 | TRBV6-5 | ASSRDREARKPQH
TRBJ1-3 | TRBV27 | ASSPLGLPGNTIY
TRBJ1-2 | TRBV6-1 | ASSEAGMAGNYGYT
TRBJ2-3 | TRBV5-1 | ASSRTQSLTDTQY
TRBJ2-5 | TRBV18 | ASSVDSFQETQY
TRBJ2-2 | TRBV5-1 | ASSLAGTGGVGELF
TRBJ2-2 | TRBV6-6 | ASSPLGGTGELF
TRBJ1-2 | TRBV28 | AIKQGDYGYT
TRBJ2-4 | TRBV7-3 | ASSLIRKEGAKNIQY
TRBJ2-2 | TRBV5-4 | ASSLGFGSGGLNTGELF
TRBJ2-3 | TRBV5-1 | ASSLGDRTSTDTQY
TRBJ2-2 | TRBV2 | ASSEAGRINTGELF
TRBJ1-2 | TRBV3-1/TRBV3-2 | ASSPREATNYGYT
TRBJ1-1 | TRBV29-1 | SVEDLQGARGTF
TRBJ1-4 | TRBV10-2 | ASSPTGWVNEKLF
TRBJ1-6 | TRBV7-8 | ASSLAPPGANSPLH
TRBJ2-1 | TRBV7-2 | ASSLVGRGSGEQF
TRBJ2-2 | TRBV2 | ASSDPGYAGELF
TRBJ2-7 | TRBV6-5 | ASSYRDRGHYEQY
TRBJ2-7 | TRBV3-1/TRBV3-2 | ASSLRSTLAGATSEQY
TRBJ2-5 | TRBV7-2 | ASSFDRQETQY
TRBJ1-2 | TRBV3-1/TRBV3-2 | ASSQESTNYGYT
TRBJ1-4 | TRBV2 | ASNGGALTNEKLF
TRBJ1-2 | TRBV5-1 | ASSLTDGYGYT
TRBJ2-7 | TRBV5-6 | ASSLGTGAYEQY
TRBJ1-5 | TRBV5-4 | ASSPDSYSNQPQH
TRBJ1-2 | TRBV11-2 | ASSLVGQGYGYT
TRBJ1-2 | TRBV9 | ASGGQGYGYT
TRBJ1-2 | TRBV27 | ASSPHPGQGAVGYT
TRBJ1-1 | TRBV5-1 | ASSLGTGETEAF
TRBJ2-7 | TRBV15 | ATSRDRGGSSYEQY
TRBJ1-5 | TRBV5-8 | ASRKVTSAGQPQH
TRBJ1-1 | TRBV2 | ASSWDTYTEAF
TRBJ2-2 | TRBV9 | ASSPDMTVNTGELF
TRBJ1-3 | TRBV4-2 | ASSRGTSGNTIY
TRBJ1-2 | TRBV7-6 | ASSPPQGLEYGYT
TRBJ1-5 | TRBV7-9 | ASSQGGGARSQPQH
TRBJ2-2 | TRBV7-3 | ASSTPQEVGEQGNTGELF
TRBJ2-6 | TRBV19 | ATGGGANVLT
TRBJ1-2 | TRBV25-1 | ASSGGGSYGYT
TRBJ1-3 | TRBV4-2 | ASSSDSSGNTIY